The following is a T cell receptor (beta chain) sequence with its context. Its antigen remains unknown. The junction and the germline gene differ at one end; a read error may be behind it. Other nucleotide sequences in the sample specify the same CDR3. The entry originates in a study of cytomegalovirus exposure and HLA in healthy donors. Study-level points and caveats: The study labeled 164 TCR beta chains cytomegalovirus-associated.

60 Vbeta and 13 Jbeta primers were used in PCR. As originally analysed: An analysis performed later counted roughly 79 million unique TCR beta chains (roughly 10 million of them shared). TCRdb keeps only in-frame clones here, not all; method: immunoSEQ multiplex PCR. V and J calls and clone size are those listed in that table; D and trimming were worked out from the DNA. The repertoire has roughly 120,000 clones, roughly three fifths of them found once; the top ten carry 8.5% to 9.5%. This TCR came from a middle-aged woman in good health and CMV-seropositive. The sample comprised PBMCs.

The CDR3 coding sequence is TGTGCCAGCAGTCCACGGCGGCTAGGGGGTGCAGATACGCAGTATTTT. It is translated as CASSPRRLGGADTQYF. This chain uses TRBV4-1 with TRBJ2-3, with D possibly TRBD1 on 6 matching bases. This CDR3 spans 16 amino acids. Germline loops: CDR1 MGHRA, CDR2 YSYEKL.